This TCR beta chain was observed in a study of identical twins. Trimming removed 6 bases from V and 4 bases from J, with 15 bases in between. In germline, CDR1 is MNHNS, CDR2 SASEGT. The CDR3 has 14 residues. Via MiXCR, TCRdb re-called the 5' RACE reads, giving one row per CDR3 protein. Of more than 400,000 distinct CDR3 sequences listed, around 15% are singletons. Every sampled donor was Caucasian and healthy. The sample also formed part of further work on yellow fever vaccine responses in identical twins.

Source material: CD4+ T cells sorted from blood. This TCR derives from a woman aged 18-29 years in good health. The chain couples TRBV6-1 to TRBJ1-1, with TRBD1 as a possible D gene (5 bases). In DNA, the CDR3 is TGTGCCAGCAGCCTCCAGGGTACCATCACTGAAGCTTTCTTT. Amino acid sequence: CASSLQGTITEAFF.